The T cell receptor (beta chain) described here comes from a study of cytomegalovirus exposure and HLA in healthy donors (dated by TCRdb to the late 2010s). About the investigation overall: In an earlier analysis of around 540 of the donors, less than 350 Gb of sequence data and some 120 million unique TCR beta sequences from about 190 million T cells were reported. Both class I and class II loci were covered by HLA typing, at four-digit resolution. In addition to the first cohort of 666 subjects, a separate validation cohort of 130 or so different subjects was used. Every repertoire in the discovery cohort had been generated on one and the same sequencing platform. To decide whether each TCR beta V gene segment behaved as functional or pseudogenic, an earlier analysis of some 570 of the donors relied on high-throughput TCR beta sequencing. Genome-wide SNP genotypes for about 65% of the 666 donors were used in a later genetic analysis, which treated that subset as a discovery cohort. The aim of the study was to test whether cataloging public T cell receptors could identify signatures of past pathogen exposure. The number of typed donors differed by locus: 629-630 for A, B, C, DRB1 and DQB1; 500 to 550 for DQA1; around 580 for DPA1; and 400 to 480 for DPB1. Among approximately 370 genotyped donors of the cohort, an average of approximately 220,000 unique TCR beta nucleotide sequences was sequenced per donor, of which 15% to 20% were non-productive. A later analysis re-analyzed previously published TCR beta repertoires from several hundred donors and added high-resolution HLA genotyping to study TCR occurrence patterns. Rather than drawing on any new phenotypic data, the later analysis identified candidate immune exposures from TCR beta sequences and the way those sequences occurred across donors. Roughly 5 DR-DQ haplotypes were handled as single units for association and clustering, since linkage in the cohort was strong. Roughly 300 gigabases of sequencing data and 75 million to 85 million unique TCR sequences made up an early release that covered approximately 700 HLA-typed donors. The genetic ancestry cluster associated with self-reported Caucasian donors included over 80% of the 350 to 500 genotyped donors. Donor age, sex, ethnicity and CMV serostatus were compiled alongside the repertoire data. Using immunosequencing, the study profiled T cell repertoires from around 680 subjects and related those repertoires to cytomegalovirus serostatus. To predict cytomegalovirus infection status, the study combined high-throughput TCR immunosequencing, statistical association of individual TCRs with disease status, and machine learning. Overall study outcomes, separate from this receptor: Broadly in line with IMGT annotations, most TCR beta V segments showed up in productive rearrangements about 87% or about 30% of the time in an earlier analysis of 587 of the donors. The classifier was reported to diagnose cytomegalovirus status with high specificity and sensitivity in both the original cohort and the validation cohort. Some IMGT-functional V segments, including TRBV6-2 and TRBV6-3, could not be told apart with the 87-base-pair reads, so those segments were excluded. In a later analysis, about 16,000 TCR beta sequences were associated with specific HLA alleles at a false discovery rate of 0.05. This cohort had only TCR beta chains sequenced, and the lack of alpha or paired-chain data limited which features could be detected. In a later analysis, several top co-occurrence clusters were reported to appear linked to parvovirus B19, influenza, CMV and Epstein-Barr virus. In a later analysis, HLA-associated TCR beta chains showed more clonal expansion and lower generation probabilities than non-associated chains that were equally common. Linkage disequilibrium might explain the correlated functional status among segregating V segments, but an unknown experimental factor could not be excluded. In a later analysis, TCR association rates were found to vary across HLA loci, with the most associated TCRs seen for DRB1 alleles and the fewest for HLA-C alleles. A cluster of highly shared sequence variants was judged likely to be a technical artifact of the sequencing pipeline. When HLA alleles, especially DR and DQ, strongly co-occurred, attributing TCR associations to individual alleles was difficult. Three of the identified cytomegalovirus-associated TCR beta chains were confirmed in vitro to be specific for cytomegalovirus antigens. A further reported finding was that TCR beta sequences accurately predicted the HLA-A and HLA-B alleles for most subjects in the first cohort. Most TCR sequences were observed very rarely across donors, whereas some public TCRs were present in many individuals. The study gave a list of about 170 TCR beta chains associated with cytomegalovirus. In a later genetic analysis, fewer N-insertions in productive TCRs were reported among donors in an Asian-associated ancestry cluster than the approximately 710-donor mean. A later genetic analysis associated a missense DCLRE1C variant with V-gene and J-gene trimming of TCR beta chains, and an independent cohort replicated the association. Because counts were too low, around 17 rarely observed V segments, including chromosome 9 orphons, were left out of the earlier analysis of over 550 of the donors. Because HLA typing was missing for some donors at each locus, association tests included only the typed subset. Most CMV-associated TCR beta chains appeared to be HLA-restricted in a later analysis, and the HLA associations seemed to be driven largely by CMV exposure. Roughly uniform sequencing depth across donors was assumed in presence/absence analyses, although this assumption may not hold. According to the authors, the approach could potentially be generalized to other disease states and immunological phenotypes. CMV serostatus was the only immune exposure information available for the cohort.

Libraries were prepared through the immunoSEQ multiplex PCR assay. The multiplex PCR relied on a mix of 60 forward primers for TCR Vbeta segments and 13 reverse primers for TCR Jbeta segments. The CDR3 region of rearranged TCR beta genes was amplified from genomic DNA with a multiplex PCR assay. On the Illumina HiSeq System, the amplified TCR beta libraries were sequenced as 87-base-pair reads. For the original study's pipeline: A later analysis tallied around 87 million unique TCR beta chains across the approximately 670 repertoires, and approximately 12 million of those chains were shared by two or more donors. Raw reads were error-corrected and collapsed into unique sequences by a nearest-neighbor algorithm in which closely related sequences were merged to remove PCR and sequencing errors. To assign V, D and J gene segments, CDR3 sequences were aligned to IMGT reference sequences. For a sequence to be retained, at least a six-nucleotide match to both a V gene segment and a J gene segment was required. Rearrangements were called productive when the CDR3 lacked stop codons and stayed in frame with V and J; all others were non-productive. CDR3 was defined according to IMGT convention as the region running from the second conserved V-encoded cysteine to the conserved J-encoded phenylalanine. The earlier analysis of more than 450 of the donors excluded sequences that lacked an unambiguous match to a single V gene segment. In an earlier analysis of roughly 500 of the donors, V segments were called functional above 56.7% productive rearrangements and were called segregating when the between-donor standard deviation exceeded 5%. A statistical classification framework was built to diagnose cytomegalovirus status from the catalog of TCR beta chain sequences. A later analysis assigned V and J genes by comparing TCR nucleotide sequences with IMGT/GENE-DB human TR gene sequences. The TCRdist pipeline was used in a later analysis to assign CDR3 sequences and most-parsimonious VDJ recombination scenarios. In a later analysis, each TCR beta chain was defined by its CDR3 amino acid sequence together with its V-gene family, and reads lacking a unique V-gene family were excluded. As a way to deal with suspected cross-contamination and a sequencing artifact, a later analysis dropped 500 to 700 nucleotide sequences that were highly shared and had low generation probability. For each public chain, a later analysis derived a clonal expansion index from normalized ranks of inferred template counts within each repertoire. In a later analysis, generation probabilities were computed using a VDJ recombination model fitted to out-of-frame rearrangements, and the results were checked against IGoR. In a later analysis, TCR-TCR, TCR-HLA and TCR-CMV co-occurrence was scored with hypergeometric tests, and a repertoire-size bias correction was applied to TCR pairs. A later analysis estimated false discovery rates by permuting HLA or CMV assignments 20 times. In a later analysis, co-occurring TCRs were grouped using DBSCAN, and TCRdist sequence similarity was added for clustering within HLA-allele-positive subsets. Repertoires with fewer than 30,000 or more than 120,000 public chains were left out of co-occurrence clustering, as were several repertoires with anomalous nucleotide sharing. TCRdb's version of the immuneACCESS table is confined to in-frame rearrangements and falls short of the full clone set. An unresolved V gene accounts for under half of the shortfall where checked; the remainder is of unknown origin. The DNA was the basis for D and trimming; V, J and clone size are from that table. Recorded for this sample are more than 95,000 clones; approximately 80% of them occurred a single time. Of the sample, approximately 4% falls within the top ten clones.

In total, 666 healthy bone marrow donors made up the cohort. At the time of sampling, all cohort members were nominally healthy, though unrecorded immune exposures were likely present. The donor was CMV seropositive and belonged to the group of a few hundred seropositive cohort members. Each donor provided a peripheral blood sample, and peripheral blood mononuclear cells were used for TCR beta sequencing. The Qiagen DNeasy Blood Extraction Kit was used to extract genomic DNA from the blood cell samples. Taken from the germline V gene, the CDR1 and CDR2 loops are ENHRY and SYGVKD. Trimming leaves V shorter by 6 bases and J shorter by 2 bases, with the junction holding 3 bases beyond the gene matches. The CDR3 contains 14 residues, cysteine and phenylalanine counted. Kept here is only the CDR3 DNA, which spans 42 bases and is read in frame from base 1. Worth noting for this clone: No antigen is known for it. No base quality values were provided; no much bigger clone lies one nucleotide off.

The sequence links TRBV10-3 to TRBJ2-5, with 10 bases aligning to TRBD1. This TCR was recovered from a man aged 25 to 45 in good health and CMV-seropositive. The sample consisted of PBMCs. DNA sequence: TGTGCCATCAGCTGGGACAGGGGACAAGAGACCCAGTACTTC. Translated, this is CAISWDRGQETQYF.